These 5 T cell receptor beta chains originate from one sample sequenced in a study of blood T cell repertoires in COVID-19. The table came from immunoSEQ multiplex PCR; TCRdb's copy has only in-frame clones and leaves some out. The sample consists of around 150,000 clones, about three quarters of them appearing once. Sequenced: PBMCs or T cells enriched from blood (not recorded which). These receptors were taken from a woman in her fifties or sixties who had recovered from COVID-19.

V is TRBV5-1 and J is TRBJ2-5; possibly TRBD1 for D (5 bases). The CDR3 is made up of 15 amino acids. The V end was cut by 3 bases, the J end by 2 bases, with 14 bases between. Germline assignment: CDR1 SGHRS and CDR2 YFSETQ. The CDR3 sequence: CASSWQGVGQETQYF. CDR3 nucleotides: TGCGCCAGCAGCTGGCAGGGCGTAGGGCAAGAGACCCAGTACTTC.

The CDR3 region is CASSLVGDESPLHF. The CDR3, as DNA: TGTGCCAGCAGCTTGGTCGGAGACGAGTCACCCCTCCACTTT. The V gene is TRBV5-4, the J gene TRBJ1-6; no clear D gene. Germline CDR1 and CDR2: SGHNT and YYREEE (reference sequence). The CDR3 runs to 14 residues. V lost 0 bases, J lost 10 bases, and 11 bases lay in between.

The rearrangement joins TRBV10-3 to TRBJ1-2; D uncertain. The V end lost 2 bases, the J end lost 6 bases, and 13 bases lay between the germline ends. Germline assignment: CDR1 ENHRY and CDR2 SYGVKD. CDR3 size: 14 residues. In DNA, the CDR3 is TGTGCCATCAGTGAGCAGAGCCAGAGGAATGGCTACACCTTC. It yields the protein CAISEQSQRNGYTF.

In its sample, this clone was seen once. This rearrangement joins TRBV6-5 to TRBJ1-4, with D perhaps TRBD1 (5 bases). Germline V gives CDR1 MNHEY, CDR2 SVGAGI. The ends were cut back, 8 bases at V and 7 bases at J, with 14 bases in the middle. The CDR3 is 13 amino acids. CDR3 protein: CASFNLRGEKLFF. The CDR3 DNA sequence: TGTGCCAGCTTTAACCTAAGGGGTGAAAAACTGTTTTTT.

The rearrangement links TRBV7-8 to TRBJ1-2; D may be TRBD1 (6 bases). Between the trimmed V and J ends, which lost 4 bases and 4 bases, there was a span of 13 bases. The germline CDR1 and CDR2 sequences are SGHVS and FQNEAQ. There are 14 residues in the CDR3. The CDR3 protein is CASSSKGVTYGYTF. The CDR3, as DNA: TGTGCCAGCAGCTCAAAGGGGGTGACCTATGGCTACACCTTC.